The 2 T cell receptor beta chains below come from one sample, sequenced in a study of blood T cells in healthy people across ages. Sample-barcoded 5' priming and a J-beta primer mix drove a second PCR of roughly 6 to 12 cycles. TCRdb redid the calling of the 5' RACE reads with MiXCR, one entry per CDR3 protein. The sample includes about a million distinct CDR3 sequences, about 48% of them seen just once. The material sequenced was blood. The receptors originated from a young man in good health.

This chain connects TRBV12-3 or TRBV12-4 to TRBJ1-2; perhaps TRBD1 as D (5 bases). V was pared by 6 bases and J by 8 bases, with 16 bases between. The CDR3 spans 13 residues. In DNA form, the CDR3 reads TGTGCCAGCAGAGAAGGGGCGAAAGGGGGCTACACCTTC. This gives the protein CASREGAKGGYTF.

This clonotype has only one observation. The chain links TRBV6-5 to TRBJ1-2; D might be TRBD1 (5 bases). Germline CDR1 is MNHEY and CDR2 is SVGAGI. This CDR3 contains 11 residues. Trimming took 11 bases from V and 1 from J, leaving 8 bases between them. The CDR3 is CASGVNYGYTF. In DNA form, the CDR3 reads TGTGCCTCGGGGGTTAACTATGGCTACACCTTC.